These T cell receptor beta chains were read from a single sample in a study of radiotherapy plus CTLA-4 blockade in lung cancer. Clones were sequenced by immunoSEQ multiplex PCR, and TCRdb holds only the in-frame ones, with some missing. The sample shows 75,000 to 100,000 clones, 85% to 90% of them seen only once. This specimen was peripheral blood, taken from a patient treated with radiotherapy plus ipilimumab. Every receptor here comes from a human donor with non-small cell lung cancer that progressed on radiotherapy plus ipilimumab. Each CDR3 is given with its conserved first and last residue. D genes are given only for firm matches. Size is omitted from some rows. Given values are once, few, many or a class for expanded clones.

cdr3_aa	cdr3_nt	clone_size	v_call	d_call	j_call
CATSRDPPTEAFF	TGTGCCACCAGCAGAGATCCTCCCACGGAAGCTTTCTTT	few	TRBV15	-	TRBJ1-1
CASSLGTLAVLGEQYF	TGTGCCAGCAGCTTAGGGACGCTGGCGGTCTTGGGCGAGCAGTACTTC	-	TRBV13	-	TRBJ2-7
CASSPTPRYNEQFF	TGCGCCAGCAGCCCGACCCCCAGGTACAATGAGCAGTTCTTC	-	TRBV5-1	-	TRBJ2-1
CASSRSPWDTIYF	TGTGCCAGCAGCCGATCCCCCTGGGACACCATATATTTT	-	TRBV27	-	TRBJ1-3
CASRMGQGAYNEQFF	TGTGCCAGCAGGATGGGACAGGGGGCCTACAATGAGCAGTTCTTC	-	TRBV2	TRBD1	TRBJ2-1
CASSLTRTGLYEQYF	TGTGCCAGCAGTCTCACAAGGACAGGGCTCTACGAGCAGTACTTC	-	TRBV27	TRBD1	TRBJ2-7
CASSLPPVSGF	TGTGCCAGCAGCCTCCCCCCGGTATCGGGATTC	-	TRBV2	-	TRBJ2-7
CASSPRLGSAYNEQFF	TGTGCCAGTAGTCCACGTCTAGGGTCGGCCTACAATGAGCAGTTCTTC	once	TRBV19	-	TRBJ2-1
CATKWGQVGETQYF	TGTGCCACAAAATGGGGACAGGTCGGGGAGACCCAGTACTTC	-	TRBV6-1	TRBD1	TRBJ2-5
CASSENTGELFF	TGTGCCAGCAGCGAGAACACCGGGGAGCTGTTTTTT	-	TRBV11-2	-	TRBJ2-2
CASSLSGGGETQYF	TGTGCCAGCTCTCTCTCCGGGGGAGGGGAGACCCAGTACTTC	-	TRBV18	TRBD2	TRBJ2-5
CASSPPGGETQYF	TGTGCCAGCTCACCCCCCGGGGGAGAGACCCAGTACTTC	-	TRBV18	-	TRBJ2-5
CASISGTNTGELFF	TGTGCCAGCATCTCCGGGACAAACACCGGGGAGCTGTTTTTT	-	TRBV7-9	-	TRBJ2-2
CASLQGGNTGELFF	TGTGCCAGTCTACAAGGGGGGAACACCGGGGAGCTGTTTTTT	-	TRBV5-4	-	TRBJ2-2
CATEGLTYEQYF	TGTGCCACGGAAGGGCTTACCTACGAGCAGTACTTC	-	TRBV28	-	TRBJ2-7
CASSEWSSGASTDTQYF	TGTGCCAGCAGTGAATGGTCTAGCGGGGCTAGCACAGATACGCAGTATTTT	-	TRBV6-1	TRBD2	TRBJ2-3
CASGEKRGQWPEAFF	TGCGCCAGCGGAGAAAAGAGGGGGCAATGGCCTGAAGCTTTCTTT	-	TRBV4-1	TRBD1	TRBJ1-1
CASSPTSGPFGTQYF	TGTGCCAGCAGCCCGACTAGCGGCCCTTTCGGGACCCAGTACTTC	-	TRBV9	TRBD2	TRBJ2-5
CASSLLAGEFNEQFF	TGTGCCAGCAGCTTACTAGCGGGAGAGTTCAATGAGCAGTTCTTC	-	TRBV7-3	TRBD2	TRBJ2-1
CASSLEQGPNYGYTF	TGTGCCAGCAGCCTGGAGCAGGGACCTAACTATGGCTACACCTTC	-	TRBV6-5	-	TRBJ1-2
CASSLGHYNEQFF	TGCGCCAGCAGTTTGGGACACTACAATGAGCAGTTCTTC	few	TRBV10-1	-	TRBJ2-1
CASSVVLGGTGELFF	TGTGCCAGCAGCGTAGTTCTAGGGGGGACCGGGGAGCTGTTTTTT	-	TRBV9	-	TRBJ2-2
CASSSLAGARNEQFF	TGTGCCAGCAGCTCACTAGCGGGAGCTCGAAATGAGCAGTTCTTC	-	TRBV7-6	TRBD2	TRBJ2-1
CASSRGQGRGYTF	TGTGCCAGCAGTCGTGGACAGGGCCGGGGCTACACCTTC	-	TRBV6-5	TRBD1	TRBJ1-2
CASRRGTEAFF	TGTGCCAGCAGAAGGGGCACTGAAGCTTTCTTT	-	TRBV27	-	TRBJ1-1
CASSPAGTGVNEQFF	TGTGCCAGCAGCCCCGCCGGGACAGGGGTGAATGAGCAGTTCTTC	-	TRBV5-5	TRBD1	TRBJ2-1
CASSDGLAGANYEQYF	TGTGCCAGCAGTGACGGACTAGCGGGAGCCAACTACGAGCAGTACTTC	few	TRBV2	TRBD2	TRBJ2-7
CASSPGTAKQNYGYTF	TGTGCCAGCAGCCCCGGGACAGCCAAGCAGAACTATGGCTACACCTTC	-	TRBV2	TRBD1	TRBJ1-2
CARDRAYGYTF	TGTGCCAGAGACAGGGCATATGGCTACACCTTC	-	TRBV27	TRBD1	TRBJ1-2
CASRNSEGSPEAFF	TGTGCCAGCAGGAACAGTGAGGGGTCCCCTGAAGCTTTCTTT	-	TRBV25-1	-	TRBJ1-1
CAIKGDGYTF	TGTGCCATCAAAGGGGATGGCTACACCTTC	-	TRBV10-3	-	TRBJ1-2
CASSPYSGVEVNTIYF	TGTGCCAGCAGCCCCTATTCGGGGGTTGAAGTAAACACCATATATTTT	-	TRBV7-9	-	TRBJ1-3
CASSDPSGRGETQYF	TGTGCCAGCAGTGACCCTAGCGGGAGGGGAGAGACCCAGTACTTC	-	TRBV2	TRBD2	TRBJ2-5
CASSYLTGAMNTEAFF	TGCGCCAGCAGCTATTTGACAGGGGCCATGAACACTGAAGCTTTCTTT	-	TRBV5-1	TRBD1	TRBJ1-1
CASSLRGNQPQHF	TGTGCCAGCAGCTTACGGGGTAATCAGCCCCAGCATTTT	-	TRBV7-2	-	TRBJ1-5
CASSFYRETQYF	TGTGCCAGCAGCTTTTATAGGGAGACCCAGTACTTC	-	TRBV7-9	-	TRBJ2-5
CASSLGSSAAYEQYF	TGCGCCAGCAGCTTGGGGTCTAGCGCTGCCTACGAGCAGTACTTC	-	TRBV5-1	-	TRBJ2-7
CASSPLKRTATGELFF	TGTGCCAGCTCACCACTTAAAAGAACGGCCACCGGGGAGCTGTTTTTT	-	TRBV18	-	TRBJ2-2
CASSRTSGPNEQFF	TGTGCCAGCAGCCGAACTAGCGGCCCTAATGAGCAGTTCTTC	-	TRBV7-6	TRBD2	TRBJ2-1
CASSFPLAVPSTDTQYF	TGTGCCAGCAGCTTTCCTCTAGCGGTACCTAGTACAGATACGCAGTATTTT	-	TRBV7-8	TRBD2	TRBJ2-3
CASSSGGPVEQYF	TGTGCCAGCAGCTCGGGAGGGCCGGTCGAGCAGTACTTC	few	TRBV13	TRBD2	TRBJ2-7
CASSLEPQETQYF	TGTGCCAGCAGCTTGGAGCCTCAAGAGACCCAGTACTTC	-	TRBV5-4	-	TRBJ2-5
CASSHPPPVLETQYF	TGTGCCAGCAGCCACCCGCCCCCGGTCCTTGAGACCCAGTACTTC	once	TRBV7-2	-	TRBJ2-5
CASSRAVTSYEQYF	TGTGCCAGCAGTCGGGCAGTAACCTCCTACGAGCAGTACTTC	-	TRBV27	-	TRBJ2-7
CASSLGRDEQYF	TGTGCCAGCAGCTTAGGACGGGACGAGCAGTACTTC	-	TRBV5-8	-	TRBJ2-7
CASSFQTAVRETQYF	TGTGCCAGCAGCTTCCAAACAGCGGTTAGAGAGACCCAGTACTTC	-	TRBV7-2	-	TRBJ2-5
CASGGTSGRALDTQYF	TGTGCCTCCGGCGGGACTAGCGGGAGGGCCTTAGATACGCAGTATTTT	-	TRBV19	TRBD2	TRBJ2-3
CATSRGLTDTQYF	TGTGCCACCAGCAGAGGGCTCACAGATACGCAGTATTTT	-	TRBV15	-	TRBJ2-3
CASSLTDNYGYTF	TGTGCCAGCAGCCTGACGGATAACTATGGCTACACCTTC	once	TRBV5-5	-	TRBJ1-2
CSVEAPGHLNTEAFF	TGCAGCGTTGAAGCTCCGGGACACCTGAACACTGAAGCTTTCTTT	-	TRBV29-1	-	TRBJ1-1
CASSLSGLAGVPYEQYF	TGTGCCAGCAGTTTATCGGGACTAGCGGGAGTCCCCTACGAGCAGTACTTC	few	TRBV27	TRBD2	TRBJ2-7
CASSVGLAKETQYF	TGTGCCAGCAGCGTAGGCCTAGCGAAAGAGACCCAGTACTTC	-	TRBV9	-	TRBJ2-5
CASSPSNEQYF	TGTGCCAGCTCACCAAGTAACGAGCAGTACTTC	-	TRBV18	-	TRBJ2-7
CASSLSYPYNEQFF	TGTGCCAGCAGCTTGTCCTATCCCTACAATGAGCAGTTCTTC	-	TRBV5-6	-	TRBJ2-1